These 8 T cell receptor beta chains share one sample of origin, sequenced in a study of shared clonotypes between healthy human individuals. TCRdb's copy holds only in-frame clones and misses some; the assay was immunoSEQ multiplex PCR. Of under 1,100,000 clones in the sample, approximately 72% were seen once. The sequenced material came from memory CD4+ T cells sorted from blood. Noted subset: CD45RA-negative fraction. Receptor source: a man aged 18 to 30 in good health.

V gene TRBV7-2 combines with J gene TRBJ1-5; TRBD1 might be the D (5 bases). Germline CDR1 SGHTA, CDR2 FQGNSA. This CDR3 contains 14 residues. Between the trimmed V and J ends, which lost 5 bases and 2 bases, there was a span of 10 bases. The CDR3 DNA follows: TGTGCCAGCAGCCCCCAAGGGGGCAATCAGCCCCAGCATTTT. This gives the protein CASSPQGGNQPQHF.

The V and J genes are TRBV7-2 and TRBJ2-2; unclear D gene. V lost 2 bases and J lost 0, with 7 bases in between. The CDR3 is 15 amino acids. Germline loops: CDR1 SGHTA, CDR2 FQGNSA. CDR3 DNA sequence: TGTGCCAGCAGCTTACCGCTAGCGAACACCGGGGAGCTGTTTTTT. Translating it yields CASSLPLANTGELFF. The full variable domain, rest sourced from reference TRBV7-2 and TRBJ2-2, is GAGVSQSPSNKVTEKGKDVELRCDPISGHTALYWYRQSLGQGLEFLIYFQGNSAPDKSGLPSDRFSAERTGGSVSTLTIQRTQQEDSAVYLCASSLPLANTGELFFGEGSRLTVL.

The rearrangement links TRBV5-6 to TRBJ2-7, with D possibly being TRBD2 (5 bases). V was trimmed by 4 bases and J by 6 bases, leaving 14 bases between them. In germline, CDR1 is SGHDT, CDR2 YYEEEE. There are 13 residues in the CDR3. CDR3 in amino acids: CASSNAVDFEQYF. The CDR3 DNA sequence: TGTGCCAGCAGCAACGCGGTGGACTTCGAGCAGTACTTC. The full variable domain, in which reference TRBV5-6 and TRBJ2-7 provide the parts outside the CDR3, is DAGVTQSPTHLIKTRGQQVTLRCSPKSGHDTVSWYQQALGQGPQFIFQYYEEEERQRGNFPDRFSGHQFPNYSSELNVNALLLGDSALYLCASSNAVDFEQYFGPGTRLTVT.

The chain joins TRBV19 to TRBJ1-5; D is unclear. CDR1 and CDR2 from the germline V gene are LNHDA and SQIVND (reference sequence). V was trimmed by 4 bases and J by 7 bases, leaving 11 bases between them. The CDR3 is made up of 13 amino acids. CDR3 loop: CASSNRFGQPQHF. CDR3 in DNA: TGTGCCAGTAGTAACCGGTTCGGGCAGCCCCAGCATTTT.

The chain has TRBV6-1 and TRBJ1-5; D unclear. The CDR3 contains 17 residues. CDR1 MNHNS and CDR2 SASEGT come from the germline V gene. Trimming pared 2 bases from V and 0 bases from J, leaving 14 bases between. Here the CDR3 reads CASSERSGGYSNQPQHF. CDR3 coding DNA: TGTGCCAGCAGTGAACGATCAGGAGGGTATAGCAATCAGCCCCAGCATTTT.

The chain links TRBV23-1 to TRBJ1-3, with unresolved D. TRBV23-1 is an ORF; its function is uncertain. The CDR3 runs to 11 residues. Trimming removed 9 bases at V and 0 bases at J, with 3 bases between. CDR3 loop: CARPSGNTIYF. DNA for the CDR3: TGCGCCAGACCCTCTGGAAACACCATATATTTT.

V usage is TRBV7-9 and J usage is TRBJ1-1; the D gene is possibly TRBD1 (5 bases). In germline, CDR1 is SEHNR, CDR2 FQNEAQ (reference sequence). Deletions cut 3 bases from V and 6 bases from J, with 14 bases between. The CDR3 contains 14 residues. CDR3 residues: CASSFNPGGSEAFF. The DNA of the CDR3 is TGTGCCAGCAGCTTTAACCCCGGGGGGTCTGAAGCTTTCTTT.

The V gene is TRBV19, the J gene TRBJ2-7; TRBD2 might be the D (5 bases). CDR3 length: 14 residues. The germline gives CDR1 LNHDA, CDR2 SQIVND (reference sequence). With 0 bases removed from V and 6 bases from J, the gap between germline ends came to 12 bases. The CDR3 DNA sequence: TGTGCCAGTAGTATAGATCGGACTCGTCCCGAGCAGTACTTC. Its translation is CASSIDRTRPEQYF.